This T cell receptor beta chain was identified in a study of T-cell reconstitution after alpha-beta-depleted transplantation in children. The CDR3 runs 11 residues. Germline CDR1 reads ENHRY; CDR2 reads SYGVKD. V gave up 5 bases and J gave up 4 bases, with 3 bases separating them. During its preparation, the TCRbeta library received unique molecular identifiers. TCRdb fed the PCR reads into MiXCR, producing one record per CDR3 protein. The table lists 600,000 to 700,000 distinct CDR3 sequences, around 13% of them singletons. Study-level findings and limits: A year post-transplant, T-cell counts and diversity derived mostly from newly produced T cells.

A word on this clonotype: Its antigen remains unknown.

The rearrangement uses TRBV10-3 and TRBJ2-1; D not resolved. The source is a girl aged 2-10 years with congenital amegakaryocytic thrombocytopenia, due to receive a stem cell transplant. This sample comprised PBMCs, obtained before TCRalphabeta/CD19-depleted stem cell transplant. The CDR3 protein is CAISSYNEQFF. CDR3 DNA: TGTGCCATCAGTTCTTACAATGAGCAGTTCTTC.